A selection of T cell receptor beta chains follows, all from one sample in a study of T cell responses to AZD1222 COVID-19 vaccine. Some clones are missing from TCRdb's copy, which holds only in-frame ones; the method was immunoSEQ multiplex PCR. Of 130,000 or so clones in the sample, 80% to 90% were seen once. Sequences were derived from peripheral blood, sampled on day 0 of MenACWY control vaccination. All receptors derive from an adult in good health. Each CDR3 is given with its conserved first and last residue. A D gene is named only where the DNA matches it firmly. Where a row states a size, it is once, few, many or the class of an expanded clone; other rows omit it.

>TRBD1|TRBV7-2|.|TRBJ1-1
CASSYDRGSTEAFF
TGTGCCAGCAGCTACGACAGGGGTAGCACTGAAGCTTTCTTT
>TRBD1|TRBV18|.|TRBJ2-5
CASSPHAPSDRGPYQETQYF
TGTGCCAGCTCACCACACGCACCATCCGACAGGGGACCGTACCAAGAGACCCAGTACTTC
>.|TRBV6-2/TRBV6-3|.|TRBJ1-5
CASSGGLLNQPQHF
TGTGCCAGCAGTGGCGGACTGCTCAATCAGCCCCAGCATTTT
>.|TRBV4-3|.|TRBJ2-3
CASSRVYSGTHPSTDTQYF
TGCGCCAGCAGCCGAGTATATTCCGGGACCCATCCTAGCACAGATACGCAGTATTTT
>TRBD1|TRBV7-3|few|TRBJ1-1
CASSLSRDRNTEAFF
TGTGCCAGCAGCTTGTCCCGGGACAGGAACACTGAAGCTTTCTTT
>TRBD1|TRBV30|.|TRBJ1-1
CAWSLIPGQAGAEAFF
TGTGCCTGGAGTTTGATACCAGGACAGGCAGGAGCTGAAGCTTTCTTT
>TRBD1|TRBV18|.|TRBJ2-7
CASSPPRTGGYEQYF
TGTGCCAGCTCACCACCCCGGACAGGGGGCTACGAGCAGTACTTC
>.|TRBV9|.|TRBJ1-1
CASSITTGTLNTEAFF
TGTGCCAGCAGCATAACCACCGGGACACTGAACACTGAAGCTTTCTTT
>.|TRBV25-1|.|TRBJ1-1
CASSELQGITEAFF
TGTGCCAGCAGTGAACTACAGGGTATCACTGAAGCTTTCTTT
>TRBD1|TRBV10-3|.|TRBJ1-4
CASQPGQDNEKLFF
TGTGCCAGCCAGCCGGGACAGGATAATGAAAAACTGTTTTTT
>.|TRBV3-1/TRBV3-2|.|TRBJ1-2
CASSQDWAVNYGYTF
TGTGCCAGCAGCCAAGATTGGGCGGTAAACTATGGCTACACCTTC
>.|TRBV3-1/TRBV3-2|.|TRBJ1-3
CASSQSGSGNTIYF
TGTGCCAGCAGCCAATCCGGGTCTGGAAACACCATATATTTT
>TRBD1|TRBV7-3|.|TRBJ2-3
CASSLTGQGPGTDTQYF
TGTGCCAGCAGCTTAACGGGACAGGGGCCGGGGACAGATACGCAGTATTTT
>TRBD2|TRBV5-1|.|TRBJ2-6
CASSNAGAPSGANVLTF
TGCGCCAGCAGTAACGCGGGAGCCCCCTCTGGGGCCAACGTCCTGACTTTC
>.|TRBV6-5|.|TRBJ1-3
CASSYSSSASGNTIYF
TGTGCCAGCAGTTACTCGTCGAGTGCCTCTGGAAACACCATATATTTT
>.|TRBV5-6|.|TRBJ1-1
CASSFNFWGGTEAFF
TGTGCCAGCAGCTTCAACTTCTGGGGTGGCACTGAAGCTTTCTTT
>TRBD1|TRBV7-9|few|TRBJ1-4
CATDTGTGPTNEKLFF
TGTGCCACCGATACCGGGACAGGCCCAACTAATGAAAAACTGTTTTTT
>TRBD2|TRBV5-3|.|TRBJ2-7
CARTSDRIRREAPEQYF
TGTGCCAGAACATCGGACCGAATACGGCGGGAGGCCCCCGAGCAGTACTTC
>.|TRBV7-9|.|TRBJ1-5
CASSFGTGDQPQHF
TGTGCCAGCAGCTTCGGGACGGGGGATCAGCCCCAGCATTTT
>.|TRBV4-1|.|TRBJ2-7
CASSQAAGQTLYEQYF
TGCGCCAGCAGCCAAGCAGCTGGTCAGACCCTATACGAGCAGTACTTC
>TRBD2|TRBV4-3|.|TRBJ2-1
CASSQDQGTSGTLRQFF
TGCGCCAGCAGCCAAGATCAAGGGACTAGCGGGACCCTTAGGCAGTTCTTC
>.|TRBV4-3|.|TRBJ2-7
CASSQAFPDRSYEQYF
TGCGCCAGCAGCCAAGCGTTTCCGGACAGATCCTACGAGCAGTACTTC
>.|TRBV11-3|.|TRBJ2-7
CASTEGSYEQYF
TGTGCCAGCACCGAGGGGTCTTACGAGCAGTACTTC
>.|TRBV5-1|few|TRBJ2-2
CASSLAGPGTGELFF
TGCGCCAGCAGCTTGGCCGGACCGGGCACCGGGGAGCTGTTTTTT
>.|TRBV6-5|.|TRBJ1-2
CASRGPINYGYTF
TGTGCCAGCAGAGGGCCGATCAACTATGGCTACACCTTC
>TRBD2|TRBV2|.|TRBJ2-3
CASIGLRAGTSHTDTQYF
TGTGCCAGCATAGGACTTAGGGCAGGGACTAGCCACACAGATACGCAGTATTTT